This is a list of T cell receptor beta chains from one sample in a study of T cells in Graves' hyperthyroidism and ophthalmopathy. TCRdb processed the multiplex PCR reads anew with MiXCR; each CDR3 protein has one entry. The sample yields roughly 420,000 distinct CDR3 sequences, approximately 13% seen once. The sequenced material came from blood. These receptors originate from a woman aged 18-29 years with Graves' hyperthyroidism. The CDR3 runs from the conserved cysteine through the conserved F or W. D genes are given only for firm matches. Rows may omit the clone size; those that give it use once, few, many or a size class.

j_gene: TRBJ2-1
abundance: NA
d_gene: NA
v_gene: TRBV5-6
CDR3nt: TGTGCCAGCAGCTTCGAGGGAGTTTCTTGGAATGAGCAGTTCTTC
CDR3aa: CASSFEGVSWNEQFF

j_gene: TRBJ2-7
abundance: few
d_gene: NA
v_gene: TRBV12-5
CDR3nt: TGTGCTAGTGCTTTGGGGGTGGGGGAGCAGTACTTC
CDR3aa: CASALGVGEQYF

j_gene: TRBJ2-7
abundance: NA
d_gene: NA
v_gene: TRBV13
CDR3nt: TGTGCCAGCAGCCCGGGAGTGTCTCACTACGAGCAGTACTTC
CDR3aa: CASSPGVSHYEQYF

j_gene: TRBJ2-5
abundance: NA
d_gene: NA
v_gene: TRBV20-1
CDR3nt: TGCAGTGCCCAGAACACAAAGGGACGCCCATCCAGTGAGGAGACCCAGTACTTC
CDR3aa: CSAQNTKGRPSSEETQYF

j_gene: TRBJ1-1
abundance: many
d_gene: NA
v_gene: TRBV6-2/TRBV6-3
CDR3nt: TGTGCCAGCAGTTATCCGACTGAAGCTTTCTTT
CDR3aa: CASSYPTEAFF

j_gene: TRBJ1-1
abundance: many
d_gene: NA
v_gene: TRBV12-3/TRBV12-4
CDR3nt: TGTGCCAGCAGTTCGGCCATGAACACTGAAGCTTTCTTT
CDR3aa: CASSSAMNTEAFF

j_gene: TRBJ2-5
abundance: many
d_gene: TRBD1
v_gene: TRBV20-1
CDR3nt: TGCAGTGCTACCTCCGGGACAGGGGCGGGGGAGACCCAGTACTTC
CDR3aa: CSATSGTGAGETQYF

j_gene: TRBJ2-1
abundance: NA
d_gene: TRBD2
v_gene: TRBV20-1
CDR3nt: TGCAGTGCCCTCCGAGGGGCTAGCGGGAATAATGAGCAGTTCTTC
CDR3aa: CSALRGASGNNEQFF

j_gene: TRBJ2-5
abundance: many
d_gene: TRBD2
v_gene: TRBV6-1
CDR3nt: TGTGCCAGCAGTGCGGCGGGAGGGCATGAGACCCAGTACTTC
CDR3aa: CASSAAGGHETQYF

j_gene: TRBJ1-2
abundance: many
d_gene: NA
v_gene: TRBV3-1
CDR3nt: TGTGCCAGCAGCCAAGATATAAATTTTAACTATGGCTACACCTTC
CDR3aa: CASSQDINFNYGYTF

j_gene: TRBJ1-1
abundance: many
d_gene: NA
v_gene: TRBV20-1
CDR3nt: TGCAGTGCAACCCCCCTCCGGCTGGGGTCGAGAACTGAAGCTTTCTTT
CDR3aa: CSATPLRLGSRTEAFF

j_gene: TRBJ2-7
abundance: many
d_gene: TRBD2
v_gene: TRBV3-1
CDR3nt: TGTGCCAGCAGCTTCCGGACTAGCGCCTGGTACGAGCAGTACTTC
CDR3aa: CASSFRTSAWYEQYF

j_gene: TRBJ2-7
abundance: few
d_gene: TRBD2
v_gene: TRBV7-6
CDR3nt: TGTGCCAGCAGCTTACGGCCGGGAGGAGTCTCCTACGAGCAGTACTTC
CDR3aa: CASSLRPGGVSYEQYF

j_gene: TRBJ2-4
abundance: NA
d_gene: NA
v_gene: TRBV5-1
CDR3nt: TGCGCCAGCAGCACCGGAACACAAGCCAAAAACATTCAGTACTTC
CDR3aa: CASSTGTQAKNIQYF

j_gene: TRBJ2-6
abundance: NA
d_gene: NA
v_gene: TRBV3-1
CDR3nt: TGTGCCAGCAGCCAATCGGCTGGGGCCAACGTCCTGACTTTC
CDR3aa: CASSQSAGANVLTF

j_gene: TRBJ1-2
abundance: NA
d_gene: NA
v_gene: TRBV20-1
CDR3nt: TGCAGTGCTAGAGATCTCGGCAGGGCAGTTGGCTACACCTTC
CDR3aa: CSARDLGRAVGYTF

j_gene: TRBJ1-6
abundance: NA
d_gene: NA
v_gene: TRBV6-2/TRBV6-3
CDR3nt: TGTGCCAGCAGTCTAAAAATCGCCGGGGGGGGCGGATCACCCCTCCACTTT
CDR3aa: CASSLKIAGGGGSPLHF